The 7 T cell receptor beta chains below all came from one sample that was sequenced in a study of CD8 T cells in ankylosing spondylitis. TCRdb reprocessed the 5' RACE reads with MiXCR, giving one entry per CDR3 protein. The repertoire includes roughly 700,000 distinct CDR3 sequences, roughly 19% of them detected once, and 15% to 20% sits in the top ten. For these receptors, no antigen is known. Study findings and constraints: Within ankylosing spondylitis blood, a TCR beta motif made up of eight or nine highly homologous variants appeared to be characteristic.

The sequencing sample was made of blood, either unsorted or a sorted T cell fraction (not recorded which). Every receptor here comes from a male donor with ankylosing spondylitis.

The sample holds many counts of this clonotype. The chain has TRBV18 and TRBJ2-1; 7 bases agree with TRBD1. After removal of 8 bases from V and 7 bases from J, the junction contained 5 bases not matched to a gene. Germline lookup yields CDR1 KGHSH and CDR2 LQKENI. There are 12 residues in the CDR3. CDR3: CASSPTGNEQFF. For the CDR3, the DNA is TGTGCCAGCAGTCCGACAGGGAATGAGCAGTTCTTC.

This clonotype was detected only a few times. This chain connects TRBV4-1 to TRBJ2-6, with 10 nucleotides matching TRBD1. Germline CDR1 MGHRA, CDR2 YSYEKL. The CDR3 is made up of 18 amino acids. Trimming cost V 1 base and J 0 bases; bases outside gene matches: 3. The CDR3 loop reads CASSQVGTGVSGANVLTF. The CDR3, as DNA: TGCGCCAGCAGCCAAGTCGGGACAGGGGTCTCTGGGGCCAACGTCCTGACTTTC.

This sequence joins TRBV4-1 and TRBJ1-2; 9 bases agree with TRBD1. The germline CDR1 and CDR2 sequences are MGHRA and YSYEKL. This CDR3 comprises 14 residues. V was pared by 2 bases and J by 7 bases, with 5 bases of the junction left unmatched. The CDR3 coding sequence is TGCGCCAGCAGCCAAACAGGGGGCTTCGTTGGCTACACCTTC. Protein: CASSQTGGFVGYTF.

V gene TRBV6-1 combines with J gene TRBJ2-3; D is unclear. Germline V CDR1 and CDR2: MNHNS, SASEGT. Trimming removed 4 bases from V and 0 bases from J, with 14 bases in between. This CDR3 spans 16 amino acids. Here the CDR3 reads CASSARRTASTDTQYF. As DNA, the CDR3 is TGTGCCAGCAGTGCAAGACGGACGGCTAGCACAGATACGCAGTATTTT.

J is TRBJ2-1 and V is TRBV5-5, with D hard to call. The CDR3 runs 15 residues. With 6 bases removed from V and 5 bases from J, the gap between germline ends came to 18 bases. Per the germline V gene, CDR1 is SGHKS and CDR2 is YYEKEE (reference sequence). The CDR3 DNA is TGTGCCAGCACCGAGGAGCTCGGGCGTGACAATGAGCAGTTCTTC. Translated, it gives CASTEELGRDNEQFF.

This clonotype has just a few counts. The rearrangement links TRBV4-3 to TRBJ2-2; TRBD1 might be the D (6 bases). Trimming removed 2 bases from V and 5 bases from J, with 9 bases in between. The CDR3 is made up of 14 amino acids. The V gene's germline CDR1 is LGHNA and CDR2 YSLEER. The CDR3 reads CASSQYRETGELFF. The CDR3 DNA is TGCGCCAGCAGCCAATACAGGGAGACCGGGGAGCTGTTTTTT.

The CDR3 nucleotides are TGCAGTGCTAGTAACAGTTGGGGAGACAACTATGGCTACACCTTC. It translates to CSASNSWGDNYGYTF. This chain uses TRBV20-1 with TRBJ1-2; D is unclear. This CDR3 has 15 residues. CDR1 and CDR2 from the germline V gene are DFQATT and SNEGSKA (reference sequence). The V gene lost 3 bases and the J gene lost 2 bases, with 16 bases spanning the gap.